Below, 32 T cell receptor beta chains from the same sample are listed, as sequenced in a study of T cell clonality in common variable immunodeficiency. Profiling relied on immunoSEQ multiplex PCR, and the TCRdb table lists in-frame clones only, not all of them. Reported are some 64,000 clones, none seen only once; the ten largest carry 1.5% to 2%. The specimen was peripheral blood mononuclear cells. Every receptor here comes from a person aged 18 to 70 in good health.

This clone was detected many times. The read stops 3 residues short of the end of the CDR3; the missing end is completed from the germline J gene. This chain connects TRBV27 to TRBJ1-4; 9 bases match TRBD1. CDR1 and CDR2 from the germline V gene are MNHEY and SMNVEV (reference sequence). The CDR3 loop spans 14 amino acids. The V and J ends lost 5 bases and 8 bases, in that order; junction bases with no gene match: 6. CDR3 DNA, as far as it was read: TGTGCCAGCAGTCCCAACAGGGGGCAGGAAAAA. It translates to CASSPNRGQEK. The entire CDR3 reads CASSPNRGQEKLFF.

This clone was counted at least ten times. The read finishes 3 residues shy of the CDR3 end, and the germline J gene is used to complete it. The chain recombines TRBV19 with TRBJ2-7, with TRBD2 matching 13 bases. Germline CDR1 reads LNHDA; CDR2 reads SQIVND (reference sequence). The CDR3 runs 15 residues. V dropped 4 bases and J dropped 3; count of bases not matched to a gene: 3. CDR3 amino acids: CASSTRTSGSYEQYF. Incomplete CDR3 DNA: TGTGCCAGTAGTACACGGACTAGCGGGAGCTACGAG.

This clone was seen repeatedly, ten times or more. The CDR3 DNA, read in part, is TGTGCCAGTAGTAGCCAGAGCTCTGGAAACACC. Its translation: CASSSQSSGNT. The CDR3 in full is CASSSQSSGNTIYF. V and J are TRBV19 and TRBJ1-3; D not resolved. With the read ending 3 residues before the CDR3 end, the germline J gene is used to fill in that end. Germline values: CDR1 LNHDA, CDR2 SQIVND (reference sequence). Between the trimmed V and J ends, which lost 4 bases and 0 bases, there was a span of 7 bases. The CDR3 sequence is 14 residues long.

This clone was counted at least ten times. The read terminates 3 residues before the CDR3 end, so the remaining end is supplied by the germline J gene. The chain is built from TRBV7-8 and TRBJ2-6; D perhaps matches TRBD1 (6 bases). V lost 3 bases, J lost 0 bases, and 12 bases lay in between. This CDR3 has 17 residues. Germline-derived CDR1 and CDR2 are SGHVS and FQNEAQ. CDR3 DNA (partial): TGTGCCAGCAGCTTTGGCGACAGGATCTCTGGGGCCAACGTC. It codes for CASSFGDRISGANV. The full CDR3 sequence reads CASSFGDRISGANVLTF. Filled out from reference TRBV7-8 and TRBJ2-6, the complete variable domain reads GAGVSQSPRYKVAKRGQDVALRCDPISGHVSLFWYQQALGQGPEFLTYFQNEAQLDKSGLPSDRFFAERPEGSVSTLKIQRTQQEDSAVYLCASSFGDRISGANVLTFGAGSRLTVL.

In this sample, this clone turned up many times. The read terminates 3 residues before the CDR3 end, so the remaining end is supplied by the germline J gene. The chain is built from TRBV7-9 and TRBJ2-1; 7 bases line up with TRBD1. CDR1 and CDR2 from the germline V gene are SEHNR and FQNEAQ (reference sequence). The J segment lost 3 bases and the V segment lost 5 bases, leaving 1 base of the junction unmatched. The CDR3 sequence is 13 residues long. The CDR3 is CASSRDSYNEQFF. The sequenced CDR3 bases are TGTGCCAGCAGCCGGGACAGCTACAATGAG. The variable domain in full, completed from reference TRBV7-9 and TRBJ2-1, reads DTGVSQNPRHKITKRGQNVTFRCDPISEHNRLYWYRQTLGQGPEFLTYFQNEAQLEKSRLLSDRFSAERPKGSFSTLEIQRTEQGDSAMYLCASSRDSYNEQFFGPGTRLTVL.

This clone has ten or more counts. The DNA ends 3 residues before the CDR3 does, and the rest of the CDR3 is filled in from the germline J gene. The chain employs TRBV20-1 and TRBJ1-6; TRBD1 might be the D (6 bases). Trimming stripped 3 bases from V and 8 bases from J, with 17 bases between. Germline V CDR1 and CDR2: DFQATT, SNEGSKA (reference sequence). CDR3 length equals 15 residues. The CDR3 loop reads CSARFWGLEDSPLHF. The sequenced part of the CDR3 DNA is TGCAGTGCTAGGTTTTGGGGGCTGGAGGATTCACCC.

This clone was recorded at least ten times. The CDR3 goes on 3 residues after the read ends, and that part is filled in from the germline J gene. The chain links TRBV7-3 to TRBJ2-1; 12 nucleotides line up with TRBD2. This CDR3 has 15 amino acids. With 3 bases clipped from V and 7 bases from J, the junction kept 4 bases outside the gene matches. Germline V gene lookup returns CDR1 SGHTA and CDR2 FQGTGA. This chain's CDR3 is CASSFGLAGLNEQFF. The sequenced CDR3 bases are TGTGCCAGCAGCTTCGGACTAGCGGGGTTGAATGAG.

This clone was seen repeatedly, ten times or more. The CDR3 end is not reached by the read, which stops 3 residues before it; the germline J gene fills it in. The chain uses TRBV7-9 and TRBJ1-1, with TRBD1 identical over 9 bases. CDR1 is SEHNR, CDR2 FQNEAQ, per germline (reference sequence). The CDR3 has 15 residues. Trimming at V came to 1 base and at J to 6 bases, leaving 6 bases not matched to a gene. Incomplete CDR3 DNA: TGTGCCAGCAGCTTAGTCGGACAGGGGACGCCTGAA. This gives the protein CASSLVGQGTPE. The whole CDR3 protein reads CASSLVGQGTPEAFF.

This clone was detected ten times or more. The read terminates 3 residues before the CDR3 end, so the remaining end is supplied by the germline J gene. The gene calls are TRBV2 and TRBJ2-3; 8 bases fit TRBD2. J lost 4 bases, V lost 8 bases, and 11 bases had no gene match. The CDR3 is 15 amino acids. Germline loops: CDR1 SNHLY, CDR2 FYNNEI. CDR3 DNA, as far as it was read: TGTGCCAGCGGCCTAACGGGGGGGCCCGCAGATACG. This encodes CASGLTGGPADT. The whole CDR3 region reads CASGLTGGPADTQYF.

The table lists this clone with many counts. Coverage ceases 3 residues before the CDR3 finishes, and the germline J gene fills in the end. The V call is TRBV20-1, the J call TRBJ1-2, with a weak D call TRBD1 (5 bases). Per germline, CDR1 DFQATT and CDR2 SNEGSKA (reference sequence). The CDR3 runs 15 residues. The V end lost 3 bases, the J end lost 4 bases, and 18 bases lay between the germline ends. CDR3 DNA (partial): TGCAGTGCTAGTAACCCCGACAGAAAAATCTATGGC. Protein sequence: CSASNPDRKIYG. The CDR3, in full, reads CSASNPDRKIYGYTF.

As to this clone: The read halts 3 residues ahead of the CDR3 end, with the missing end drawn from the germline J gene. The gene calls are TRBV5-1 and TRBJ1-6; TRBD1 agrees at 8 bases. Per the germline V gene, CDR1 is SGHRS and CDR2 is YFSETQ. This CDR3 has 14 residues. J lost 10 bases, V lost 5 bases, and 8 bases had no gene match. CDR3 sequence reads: CASRAGQVQSPLHF. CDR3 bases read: TGCGCCAGCAGGGCGGGACAGGTTCAGTCACCC.

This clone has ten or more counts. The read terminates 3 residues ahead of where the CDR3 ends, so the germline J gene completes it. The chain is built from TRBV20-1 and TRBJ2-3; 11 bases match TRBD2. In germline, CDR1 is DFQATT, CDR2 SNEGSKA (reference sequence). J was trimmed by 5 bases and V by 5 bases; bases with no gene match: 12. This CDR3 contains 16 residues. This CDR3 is CSAPEASGGFVDTQYF. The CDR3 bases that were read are TGCAGTGCTCCAGAGGCTAGCGGGGGGTTCGTAGATACG.

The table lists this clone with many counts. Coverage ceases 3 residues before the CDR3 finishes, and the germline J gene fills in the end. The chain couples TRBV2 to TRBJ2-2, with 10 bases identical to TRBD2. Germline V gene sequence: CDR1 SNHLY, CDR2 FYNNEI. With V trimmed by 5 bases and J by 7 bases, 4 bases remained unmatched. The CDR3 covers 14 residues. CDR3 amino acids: CASSQRGGDGELFF. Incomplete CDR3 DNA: TGTGCCAGCAGTCAGCGGGGGGGCGACGGGGAG.

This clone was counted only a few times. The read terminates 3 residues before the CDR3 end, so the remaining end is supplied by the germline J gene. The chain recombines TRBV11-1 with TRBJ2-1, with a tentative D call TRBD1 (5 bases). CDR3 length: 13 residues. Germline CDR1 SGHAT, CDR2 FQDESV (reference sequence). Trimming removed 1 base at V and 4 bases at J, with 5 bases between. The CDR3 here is CASSLGQYNEQFF. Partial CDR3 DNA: TGTGCCAGCAGCTTAGGACAGTACAATGAG.

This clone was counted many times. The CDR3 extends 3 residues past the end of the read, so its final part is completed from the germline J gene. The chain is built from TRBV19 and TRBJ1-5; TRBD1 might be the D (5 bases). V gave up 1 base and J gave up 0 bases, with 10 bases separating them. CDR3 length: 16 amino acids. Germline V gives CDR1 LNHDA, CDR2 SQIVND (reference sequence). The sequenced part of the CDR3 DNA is TGTGCCAGTAGTATAGGGACAAGGGCTAGCAATCAGCCC. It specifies CASSIGTRASNQP. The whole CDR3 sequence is CASSIGTRASNQPQHF.

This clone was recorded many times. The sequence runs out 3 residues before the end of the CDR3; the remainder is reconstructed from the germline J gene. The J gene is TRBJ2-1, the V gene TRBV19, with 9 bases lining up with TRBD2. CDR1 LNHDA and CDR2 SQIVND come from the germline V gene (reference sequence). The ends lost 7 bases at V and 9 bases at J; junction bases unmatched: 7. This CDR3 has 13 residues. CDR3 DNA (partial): TGTGCCAGTAACACCGGGACTAGCAGTGAG. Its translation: CASNTGTSSE. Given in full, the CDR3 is CASNTGTSSEQFF.

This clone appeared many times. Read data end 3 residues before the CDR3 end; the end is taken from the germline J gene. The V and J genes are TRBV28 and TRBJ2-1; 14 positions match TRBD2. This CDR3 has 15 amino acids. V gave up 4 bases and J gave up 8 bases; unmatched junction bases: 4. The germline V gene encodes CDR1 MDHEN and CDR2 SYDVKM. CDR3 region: CASSSGTSGSHEQFF. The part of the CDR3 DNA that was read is TGTGCCAGCAGTTCCGGGACTAGCGGGAGTCATGAG.

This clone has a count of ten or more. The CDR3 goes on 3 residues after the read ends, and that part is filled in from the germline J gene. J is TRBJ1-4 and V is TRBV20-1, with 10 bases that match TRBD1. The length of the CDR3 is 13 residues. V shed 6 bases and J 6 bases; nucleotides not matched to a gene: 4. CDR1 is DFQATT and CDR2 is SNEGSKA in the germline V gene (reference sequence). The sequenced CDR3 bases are TGCAGTGCCCGGGGACAGGGGTATGAAAAA. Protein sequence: CSARGQGYEK. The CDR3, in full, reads CSARGQGYEKLFF.

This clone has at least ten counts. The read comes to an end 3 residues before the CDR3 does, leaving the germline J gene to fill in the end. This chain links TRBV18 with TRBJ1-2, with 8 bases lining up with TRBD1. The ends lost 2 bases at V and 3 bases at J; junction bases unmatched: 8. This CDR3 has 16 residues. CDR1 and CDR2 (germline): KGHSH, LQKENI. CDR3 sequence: CASSPKSGQGYYGYTF. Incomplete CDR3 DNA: TGTGCCAGCTCACCAAAATCCGGACAGGGATACTATGGC.

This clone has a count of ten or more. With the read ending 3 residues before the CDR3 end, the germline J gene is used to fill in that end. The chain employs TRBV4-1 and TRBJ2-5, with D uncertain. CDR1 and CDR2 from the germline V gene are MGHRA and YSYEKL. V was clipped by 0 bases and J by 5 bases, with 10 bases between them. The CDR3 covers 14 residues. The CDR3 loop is CASSQEGSWETQYF. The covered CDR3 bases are TGCGCCAGCAGCCAAGAAGGTTCATGGGAGACC.

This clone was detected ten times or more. The DNA read from the CDR3 is TGTGCCTGGACGAGCTGGCGGGGTGCCTACAATGAG. This encodes CAWTSWRGAYNE. From start to end, the CDR3 is CAWTSWRGAYNEQFF. The V and J genes are TRBV30 and TRBJ2-1, with D possibly TRBD2 on 6 matching bases. The read terminates 3 residues before the CDR3 end, so the remaining end is supplied by the germline J gene. The CDR3 sequence is 15 residues long. Germline V lookup: CDR1 GTSNPN, CDR2 SVGIG (reference sequence). Trimming cost V 4 bases and J 2 bases, with 15 bases left between them. The full variable domain, in which reference TRBV30 and TRBJ2-1 provide the parts outside the CDR3, is SQTIHQWPATLVQPVGSPLSLECTVEGTSNPNLYWYRQAAGRGLQLLFYSVGIGQISSEVPQNLSASRPQDRQFILSSKKLLLSDSGFYLCAWTSWRGAYNEQFFGPGTRLTVL.

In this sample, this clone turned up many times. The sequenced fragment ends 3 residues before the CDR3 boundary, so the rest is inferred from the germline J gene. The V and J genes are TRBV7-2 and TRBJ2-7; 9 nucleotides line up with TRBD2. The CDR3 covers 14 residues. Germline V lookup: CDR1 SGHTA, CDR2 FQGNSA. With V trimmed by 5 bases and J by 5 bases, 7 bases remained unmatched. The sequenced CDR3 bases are TGTGCCAGCAGCCGAGGACTAGCGTTGGACGAG. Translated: CASSRGLALDE. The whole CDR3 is CASSRGLALDEQYF. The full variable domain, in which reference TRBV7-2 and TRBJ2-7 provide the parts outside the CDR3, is GAGVSQSPSNKVTEKGKDVELRCDPISGHTALYWYRQSLGQGLEFLIYFQGNSAPDKSGLPSDRFSAERTGGSVSTLTIQRTQQEDSAVYLCASSRGLALDEQYFGPGTRLTVT.

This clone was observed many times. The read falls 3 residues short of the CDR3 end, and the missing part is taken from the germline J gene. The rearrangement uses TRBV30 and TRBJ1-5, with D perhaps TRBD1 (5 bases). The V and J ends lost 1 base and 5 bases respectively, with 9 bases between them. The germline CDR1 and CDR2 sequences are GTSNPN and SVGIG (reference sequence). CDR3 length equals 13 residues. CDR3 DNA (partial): TGTGCCTGGAGTGGGCAGGGCTATCAGCCC. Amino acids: CAWSGQGYQP. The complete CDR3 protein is CAWSGQGYQPQHF.

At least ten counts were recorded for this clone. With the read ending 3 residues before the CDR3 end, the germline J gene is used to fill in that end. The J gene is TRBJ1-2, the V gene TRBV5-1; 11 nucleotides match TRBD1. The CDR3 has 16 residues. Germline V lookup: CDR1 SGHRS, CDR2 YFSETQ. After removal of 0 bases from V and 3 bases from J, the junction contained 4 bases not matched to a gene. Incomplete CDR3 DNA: TGCGCCAGCAGCTTGGCCGGGGGACAGGGGGACTATGGC. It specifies CASSLAGGQGDYG. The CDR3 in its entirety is CASSLAGGQGDYGYTF.

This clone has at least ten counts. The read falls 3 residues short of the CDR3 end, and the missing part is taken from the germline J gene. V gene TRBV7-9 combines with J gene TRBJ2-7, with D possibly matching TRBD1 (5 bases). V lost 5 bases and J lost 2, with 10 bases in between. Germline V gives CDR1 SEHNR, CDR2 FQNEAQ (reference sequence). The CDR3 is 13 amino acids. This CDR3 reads CASSPPGTYEQYF. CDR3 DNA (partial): TGTGCCAGCAGCCCTCCAGGGACCTACGAG. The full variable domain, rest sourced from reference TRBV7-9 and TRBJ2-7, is DTGVSQNPRHKITKRGQNVTFRCDPISEHNRLYWYRQTLGQGPEFLTYFQNEAQLEKSRLLSDRFSAERPKGSFSTLEIQRTEQGDSAMYLCASSPPGTYEQYFGPGTRLTVT.

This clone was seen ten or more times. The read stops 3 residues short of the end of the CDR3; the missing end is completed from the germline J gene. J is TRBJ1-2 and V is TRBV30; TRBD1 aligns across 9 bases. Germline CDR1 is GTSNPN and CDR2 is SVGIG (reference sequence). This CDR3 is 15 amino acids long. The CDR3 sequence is CAWREQGAVVYGYTF. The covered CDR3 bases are TGTGCCTGGAGGGAACAGGGGGCGGTGGTGTACGGC.

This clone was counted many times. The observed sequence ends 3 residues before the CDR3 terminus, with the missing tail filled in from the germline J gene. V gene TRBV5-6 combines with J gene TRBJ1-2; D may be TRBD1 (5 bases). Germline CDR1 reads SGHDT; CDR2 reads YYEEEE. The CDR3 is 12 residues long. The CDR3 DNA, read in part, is TGTGCCAGCAGCCCCCGCGGGGACGGC. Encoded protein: CASSPRGDG. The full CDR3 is CASSPRGDGYTF. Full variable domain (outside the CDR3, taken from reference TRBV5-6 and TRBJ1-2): DAGVTQSPTHLIKTRGQQVTLRCSPKSGHDTVSWYQQALGQGPQFIFQYYEEEERQRGNFPDRFSGHQFPNYSSELNVNALLLGDSALYLCASSPRGDGYTFGSGTRLTVV.

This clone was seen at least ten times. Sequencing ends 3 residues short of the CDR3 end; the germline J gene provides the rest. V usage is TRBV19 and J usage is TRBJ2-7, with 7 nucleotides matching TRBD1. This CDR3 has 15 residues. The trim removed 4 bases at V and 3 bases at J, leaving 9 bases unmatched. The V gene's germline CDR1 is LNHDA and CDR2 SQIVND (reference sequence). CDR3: CASSKGQPFLYEQYF. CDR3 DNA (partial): TGTGCCAGTAGTAAGGGACAGCCCTTTCTCTACGAG.

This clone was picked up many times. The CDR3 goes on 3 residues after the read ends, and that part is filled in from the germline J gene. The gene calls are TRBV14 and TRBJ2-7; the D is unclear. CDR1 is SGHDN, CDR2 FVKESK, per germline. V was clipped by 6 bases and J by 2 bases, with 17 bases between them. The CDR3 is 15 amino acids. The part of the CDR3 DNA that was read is TGTGCCAGCAGTTTTGGGCAGAGAGGAACCTACGAG. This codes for CASSFGQRGTYE. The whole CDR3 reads CASSFGQRGTYEQYF.

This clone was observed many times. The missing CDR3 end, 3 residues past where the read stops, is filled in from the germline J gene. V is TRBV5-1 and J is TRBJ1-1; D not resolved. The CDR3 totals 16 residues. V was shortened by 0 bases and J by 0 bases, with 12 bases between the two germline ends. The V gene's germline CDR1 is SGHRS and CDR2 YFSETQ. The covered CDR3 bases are TGCGCCAGCAGCTTGGTGGCGGGTCCGATGAACACTGAA. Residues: CASSLVAGPMNTE. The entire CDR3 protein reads CASSLVAGPMNTEAFF.

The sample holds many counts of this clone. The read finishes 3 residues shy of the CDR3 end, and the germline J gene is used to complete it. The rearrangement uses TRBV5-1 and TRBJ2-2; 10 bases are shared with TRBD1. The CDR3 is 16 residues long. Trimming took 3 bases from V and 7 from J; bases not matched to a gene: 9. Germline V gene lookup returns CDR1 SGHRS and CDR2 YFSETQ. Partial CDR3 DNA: TGCGCCAGCAGCTCGACCACCGGGACAGGGGTCGGGGAG. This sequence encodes CASSSTTGTGVGE. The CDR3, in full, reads CASSSTTGTGVGELFF.

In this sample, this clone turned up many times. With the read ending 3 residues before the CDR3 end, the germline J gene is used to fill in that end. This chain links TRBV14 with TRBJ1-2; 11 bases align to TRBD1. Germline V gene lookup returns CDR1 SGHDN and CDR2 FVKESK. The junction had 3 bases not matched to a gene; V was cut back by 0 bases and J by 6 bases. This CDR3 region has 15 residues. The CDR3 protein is CASSQDPGQGDGYTF. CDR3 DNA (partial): TGTGCCAGCAGCCAAGATCCGGGACAGGGGGATGGC.